A selection of T cell receptor beta chains follows, all from one sample in a study of shared clonotypes between healthy human individuals. Profiling relied on immunoSEQ multiplex PCR, and the TCRdb table lists in-frame clones only, not all of them. The sample carries some 2,000,000 clones, roughly 95% recorded once. Sequenced: naive CD4+ T cells sorted from blood. The receptors originated from a man aged 18 to 29 in good health. Both conserved end residues are part of each CDR3. The D gene is left open where the match is weak. Clone size, where shown, is once, few, many, or a class for clones that have expanded.

clone_size	v_call	j_call	d_call	cdr3_nt	cdr3_aa
.	TRBV4-1	TRBJ2-5	.	TGCGCCAGCAGCCAAGATATGGCGGTCCAAGGAGCCCAGTACTTC	CASSQDMAVQGAQYF
.	TRBV2	TRBJ1-2	.	TGTGCCAGCAGTGGAATCGTCGACCTCTATGGCTACACCTTC	CASSGIVDLYGYTF
.	TRBV7-2	TRBJ2-7	TRBD1	TGTGCCAGCAGCAAAGGGACAGGAGGCCCCAGCGAGCAGTACTTC	CASSKGTGGPSEQYF
.	TRBV6-6	TRBJ1-2	.	TGTGCCAGCAACCACGACACCTATAACTATGGCTACACCTTC	CASNHDTYNYGYTF
.	TRBV2	TRBJ1-2	TRBD1	TGTGCCAGCAGTTTACAGGGGTCCGCTGGCTACACCTTC	CASSLQGSAGYTF
.	TRBV30	TRBJ2-5	.	TGTGCCTGGAGTGGTTTGGGACGGGGAGAGACCCAGTACTTC	CAWSGLGRGETQYF
.	TRBV10-2	TRBJ2-2	TRBD2	TGCGCCAGCAGTTTGTCCCCGGGACTAGCGGGAGGGCTGTTTTTT	CASSLSPGLAGGLFF
.	TRBV29-1	TRBJ2-3	TRBD1	TGCAGCGTAGCGACAGGGATCACAGATACGCAGTATTTT	CSVATGITDTQYF
.	TRBV19	TRBJ2-5	.	TGTGCCAGTAGTAAACAGGACCGGTGGGCAGAGACCCAGTACTTC	CASSKQDRWAETQYF
.	TRBV30	TRBJ2-3	.	TGTGCCTGGACCCAAGGGGGCACAGATACGCAGTATTTT	CAWTQGGTDTQYF
.	TRBV7-6	TRBJ2-7	TRBD2	TGTGCCAGCAGCCGCCCCGAGGGTTGGGCGGGGGCCTACGAGCAGTACTTC	CASSRPEGWAGAYEQYF
once	TRBV28	TRBJ1-2	TRBD1	TGTGCCAGCAGTTCACCGGGACAGGGTCTAGAAGGCTACACCTTC	CASSSPGQGLEGYTF
.	TRBV7-9	TRBJ2-3	TRBD1	TGTGCCAGCAGCTGGGGGACAGGCTTTCGGGCAACAAGCACAGATACGCAGTATTTT	CASSWGTGFRATSTDTQYF
.	TRBV6-5	TRBJ2-7	.	TGTGCCAGCAGGCGGGTGGGGGAGCAGTACTTC	CASRRVGEQYF
.	TRBV18	TRBJ1-3	.	TGTGCCAGCTCACCCACCTTACAGGGAGCTGGAAACACCATATATTTT	CASSPTLQGAGNTIYF
.	TRBV7-9	TRBJ1-2	.	TGTGCCAGCAGCTTAGGCCAGGGGCCTTATGGCTACACCTTC	CASSLGQGPYGYTF
.	TRBV28	TRBJ1-5	.	TGTGCCAGCAGTTTTTACAGGGTTAAAAATCAGCCCCAGCATTTT	CASSFYRVKNQPQHF
.	TRBV21-1	TRBJ2-5	.	TGTCAGGGGGGGAAAGAGACCCAGTACTTC	CQGGKETQYF
.	TRBV4-1	TRBJ2-5	.	TGCGCCAGCAGCCAATTACTTTCCCGGGACAAAGACGAGACCCAGTACTTC	CASSQLLSRDKDETQYF
once	TRBV4-3	TRBJ1-1	.	TGCGCCAGCAGCCAAGCCGGGGCCACTGAAGCTTTCTTT	CASSQAGATEAFF
.	TRBV5-1	TRBJ1-3	.	TGCGCCAGCAGCTTGGAGGGGTCGCGGGGAAACACCATATATTTT	CASSLEGSRGNTIYF
.	TRBV4-2	TRBJ2-2	TRBD2	TGTGCCAGCAGGTCGTCCGGACTAGCAAATACCGGGGAGCTGTTTTTT	CASRSSGLANTGELFF
.	TRBV28	TRBJ2-7	.	TGTGCCAGCGGCGAGCAGTACTTC	CASGEQYF
.	TRBV30	TRBJ1-6	TRBD1	TGTGCCTCTGGGACAGGGAAGTTTGCGGGTTCACCCCTCCACTTT	CASGTGKFAGSPLHF
.	TRBV19	TRBJ1-6	TRBD1	TGTGCCAGTAGTTCGACCGGGACAGGGATATCACCCCTCCACTTT	CASSSTGTGISPLHF
once	TRBV10-2	TRBJ2-2	.	TGCGCCAGCTACGCCCTGGGGGTCCAACGCACCGGGGAGCTGTTTTTT	CASYALGVQRTGELFF
.	TRBV25-1	TRBJ1-6	.	TGTGCCAGCAGTGCCACCGGGTCACCCCTCCACTTT	CASSATGSPLHF
.	TRBV5-1	TRBJ2-4	TRBD2	TGCGCCAGCAGCCCGGGGACTAGCGGAGGAAACATTCAGTACTTC	CASSPGTSGGNIQYF